A single sample is the source of the 15 T cell receptor beta chains below, sequenced in a study of cytomegalovirus exposure and HLA in healthy donors. The PCR made use of 60 Vbeta and 13 Jbeta primers. Generated by immunoSEQ multiplex PCR, the TCRdb table keeps only in-frame clones and is missing some. Of under 130,000 clones detected, nearly 15% appear once; the ten largest clones hold 0.8% to 0.95%. The sample taken for sequencing was PBMCs. The source of these receptors is a female donor in good health and CMV-seronegative.

In this sample, this clone turned up a few times. This chain joins TRBV19 and TRBJ1-1; maybe TRBD1 (5 bases). V lost 1 base to trimming and J lost 1 base, with 10 bases between them. The CDR3 is made up of 15 amino acids. The germline CDR1 and CDR2 sequences are LNHDA and SQIVND (reference sequence). Written as DNA, the CDR3 is TGTGCCAGTAGTATAGGTGGGGCGACGAACACTGAAGCTTTCTTT. Protein sequence: CASSIGGATNTEAFF.

This chain links TRBV7-2 with TRBJ2-5, with 10 positions matching TRBD2. This CDR3 contains 19 residues. Trimming at V came to 4 bases and at J to 3 bases, leaving 17 bases not matched to a gene. Germline CDR1 reads SGHTA; CDR2 reads FQGNSA. The CDR3 DNA is TGTGCCAGCAGCTGGAGCCGCGACACTAGCGGGGTTTATGAAGAGACCCAGTACTTC. Its translation is CASSWSRDTSGVYEETQYF.

The rearrangement links TRBV30 to TRBJ1-2; 7 nucleotides line up with TRBD1. The CDR3 runs 14 residues. V lost 3 bases, J lost 6 bases, and 10 bases stayed unmatched. In germline, CDR1 is GTSNPN, CDR2 SVGIG (reference sequence). CDR3 sequence: CAWSEDRRFHGYTF. DNA of the CDR3: TGTGCCTGGAGCGAGGACAGGAGGTTTCATGGCTACACCTTC.

A few counts support this clone. The chain uses TRBV5-4 and TRBJ2-3; 13 nucleotides line up with TRBD2. The CDR3 runs to 16 residues. The V segment lost 4 bases and the J segment 1 base; nucleotides outside the gene matches: 3. Germline V gives CDR1 SGHNT, CDR2 YYREEE (reference sequence). CDR3: CASSSGLAGGTDTQYF. For the CDR3, the DNA is TGTGCCAGCAGCAGCGGACTAGCGGGGGGCACAGATACGCAGTATTTT. Supplemented by reference TRBV5-4 and TRBJ2-3, the full variable domain reads ETGVTQSPTHLIKTRGQQVTLRCSSQSGHNTVSWYQQALGQGPQFIFQYYREEENGRGNFPPRFSGLQFPNYSSELNVNALELDDSALYLCASSSGLAGGTDTQYFGPGTRLTVL.

This clone was seen more than once but under ten times. The chain uses TRBV15 and TRBJ1-2; D possibly corresponds to TRBD1 (6 bases). Germline lookup yields CDR1 LNHNV and CDR2 YYDKDF (reference sequence). Trimming removed 8 bases from V and 4 bases from J, with 20 bases in between. CDR3 size: 15 residues. The CDR3 is CATGQSGQSFYGYTF. Written as DNA, the CDR3 is TGTGCCACCGGACAATCAGGACAGTCATTCTATGGCTACACCTTC. The whole variable domain, remainder taken from reference TRBV15 and TRBJ1-2, is DAMVIQNPRYQVTQFGKPVTLSCSQTLNHNVMYWYQQKSSQAPKLLFHYYDKDFNNEADTPDNFQSRRPNTSFCFLDIRSPGLGDTAMYLCATGQSGQSFYGYTFGSGTRLTVV.

This clone has just a few counts. V gene TRBV30 combines with J gene TRBJ1-2; no firm D call. CDR3 length equals 15 residues. The V gene lost 0 bases and the J gene lost 4 bases, with 15 bases spanning the gap. Per the germline V gene, CDR1 is GTSNPN and CDR2 is SVGIG (reference sequence). CDR3 DNA sequence: TGTGCCTGGAGTGTACTGAGAGGGATGGCCTATGGCTACACCTTC. It encodes CAWSVLRGMAYGYTF.

The V call is TRBV7-8, the J call TRBJ2-2, with unresolved D. This CDR3 spans 17 amino acids. Trimming pared 6 bases from V and 8 bases from J, leaving 25 bases between. Germline CDR1 is SGHVS and CDR2 is FQNEAQ. The CDR3 DNA reads as TGTGCCAGCAGGCAAGGAGCAGCCGCCGCGATTGGTGGGGAGCTGTTTTTT. Translation gives CASRQGAAAAIGGELFF.

In its sample, this clone was seen a few times. The chain links TRBV5-6 to TRBJ2-1; D remains unclear. The CDR3 has 14 amino acids. Trimming left V 4 bases short and J 3 bases short, with 11 bases between. CDR1 and CDR2 (germline): SGHDT, YYEEEE. CDR3 sequence: CASSLSLGYNEQFF. DNA of the CDR3: TGTGCCAGCAGCCTTTCACTCGGCTACAATGAGCAGTTCTTC.

The V call is TRBV10-3, the J call TRBJ1-1; 8 bases align to TRBD1. The CDR3 loop spans 12 amino acids. Germline V gives CDR1 ENHRY, CDR2 SYGVKD. Trimming cost V 10 bases and J 4 bases; bases outside gene matches: 5. The CDR3 DNA reads TGTGCCACCGGACAGGGTATCACTGAAGCTTTCTTT. This encodes CATGQGITEAFF.

In this sample, this clone turned up a few times. The junction does not match germline at one end; this may be a read error. This chain connects TRBV6-1 to TRBJ1-5, with a weak D call TRBD1 (6 bases). CDR3 size: 15 residues. Germline lookup yields CDR1 MNHNS and CDR2 SASEGT. The CDR3 DNA reads as TGTGCCAGAAGTGTGGGGCAGGGGAGCAATCAGCCCCAGCATTTT. Its protein product is CARSVGQGSNQPQHF.

The CDR3 sequence: CASTSRLNTEAFF. The DNA of the CDR3 is TGTGCCAGTACCTCAAGACTTAACACTGAAGCTTTCTTT. The chain joins TRBV19 to TRBJ1-1; no clear D gene. Per the germline V gene, CDR1 is LNHDA and CDR2 is SQIVND (reference sequence). Trimming left V 7 bases short and J 2 bases short, with 11 bases between. This CDR3 contains 13 residues.

This chain connects TRBV5-1 to TRBJ2-2; possible D gene TRBD2, 6 bases. There are 16 residues in the CDR3. V lost 2 bases, J lost 0 bases, and 11 bases lay in between. From germline, CDR1 is SGHRS and CDR2 YFSETQ. The CDR3 sequence: CASSFRGTPNTGELFF. CDR3 in DNA: TGCGCCAGCAGCTTTCGCGGGACCCCGAACACCGGGGAGCTGTTTTTT.

This clone was counted only a few times. The chain combines TRBV6-6 with TRBJ1-5, with 7 bases that match TRBD1. There are 13 residues in the CDR3. Germline V gives CDR1 MNHNY, CDR2 SVGAGI (reference sequence). V shed 8 bases and J 4 bases; nucleotides not matched to a gene: 5. The CDR3 DNA is TGTGCCAGCTCGGGACAGCAGAATCAGCCCCAGCATTTT. This encodes CASSGQQNQPQHF.

This rearrangement joins TRBV7-6 to TRBJ2-3; perhaps TRBD1 as D (5 bases). CDR1 is SGHVS, CDR2 FNYEAQ, per germline. V shed 2 bases and J shed 2 bases, with 26 bases lying between them. The CDR3 runs 20 residues. The CDR3 coding sequence is TGTGCCAGCAGCTTAAGGGGAAAGTTTGGAACCGCTACAAACACAGATACGCAGTATTTT. Translating it yields CASSLRGKFGTATNTDTQYF.

The V and J genes are TRBV11-2 and TRBJ1-1, with unresolved D. Germline CDR1 reads SGHAT; CDR2 reads FQNNGV. This CDR3 spans 16 amino acids. Between the trimmed V and J ends, which lost 1 base and 1 base, there was a span of 13 bases. The CDR3 loop reads CASSLAGYAGNTEAFF. Written as DNA, the CDR3 is TGTGCCAGCAGCTTAGCCGGGTATGCTGGGAACACTGAAGCTTTCTTT.